The 32 T cell receptor beta chains reported below all come from one sample, sequenced in a study of T cells in Graves' hyperthyroidism and ophthalmopathy. RNA transcripts served as the template for amplifying TCR beta CDR3 regions. The HTBI primer set was used in a first-round RT-PCR of the TCR CDR3. TCRdb recomputed calls from the multiplex PCR reads with MiXCR, one row per CDR3 protein. The sample holds around 350,000 distinct CDR3 sequences, approximately 14% seen once. Specimen: blood. These receptor sequences come from a woman aged 60-75 years with Graves' ophthalmopathy.

At least ten counts were recorded for this clonotype. This sequence joins TRBV20-1 and TRBJ2-6; the D is unclear. The CDR3 is made up of 14 amino acids. Germline V CDR1 and CDR2: DFQATT, SNEGSKA (reference sequence). The ends were cut back, 1 base at V and 2 bases at J, with 6 bases in the middle. The CDR3 DNA reads as TGCAGTGCTAGAGTTAGGGCTGGGGCCAACGTCCTGACTTTC. This sequence encodes CSARVRAGANVLTF.

This clonotype was found many times. The J gene is TRBJ2-7, the V gene TRBV20-1, with D unclear. In germline, CDR1 is DFQATT, CDR2 SNEGSKA (reference sequence). The CDR3 extends over 13 amino acids. The V end lost 3 bases, the J end lost 1 base, and 10 bases lay between the germline ends. The CDR3: CSASPGVSYEQYF. The CDR3 coding sequence is TGCAGTGCTAGTCCTGGCGTTTCCTACGAGCAGTACTTC.

The V and J genes are TRBV19 and TRBJ1-3; possibly TRBD1 for D (5 bases). Germline loops: CDR1 LNHDA, CDR2 SQIVND (reference sequence). V gave up 3 bases and J gave up 2 bases, with 17 bases separating them. This CDR3 has 17 residues. The CDR3 nucleotides are TGTGCCAGTAGTATCTTCGGCAGGGCGAAGACTGGAAACACCATATATTTT. This translates into CASSIFGRAKTGNTIYF. Together with reference TRBV19 and TRBJ1-3, the CDR3 gives the full variable domain: DGGITQSPKYLFRKEGQNVTLSCEQNLNHDAMYWYRQDPGQGLRLIYYSQIVNDFQKGDIAEGYSVSREKKESFPLTVTSAQKNPTAFYLCASSIFGRAKTGNTIYFGEGSWLTVV.

V gene TRBV10-2 combines with J gene TRBJ2-5; 9 bases agree with TRBD1. CDR1 is WSHSY and CDR2 is SAAADI in the germline V gene. V was pared by 8 bases and J by 4 bases, with 2 bases of the junction left unmatched. This CDR3 is 12 amino acids long. CDR3 nucleotides: TGCGCCAGCGGGACAGGGCGAGAGACCCAGTACTTC. Translated: CASGTGRETQYF.

This clonotype showed up just a few times. J is TRBJ2-3 and V is TRBV30; D gene ambiguous. This CDR3 has 15 amino acids. Germline CDR1 is GTSNPN and CDR2 is SVGIG (reference sequence). The V end lost 1 base, the J end lost 2 bases, and 13 bases lay between the germline ends. The CDR3 is CAWSEQLVITDTQYF. CDR3 sequence (DNA): TGTGCCTGGAGTGAACAGTTGGTAATCACAGATACGCAGTATTTT. The whole variable domain, filled in from reference TRBV30 and TRBJ2-3, reads SQTIHQWPATLVQPVGSPLSLECTVEGTSNPNLYWYRQAAGRGLQLLFYSVGIGQISSEVPQNLSASRPQDRQFILSSKKLLLSDSGFYLCAWSEQLVITDTQYFGPGTRLTVL.

This clonotype was picked up many times. The chain is built from TRBV10-1 and TRBJ2-7; D not resolved. The CDR3 runs to 13 residues. Trimming removed 2 bases from V and 5 bases from J, with 10 bases in between. The germline gives CDR1 WNHNN, CDR2 SYGVQD (reference sequence). The CDR3 region has the DNA TGCGCCAGCAGTGAGGGTTTGGGAAACGAGCAGTACTTC. This translates into CASSEGLGNEQYF.

This clonotype has a count of ten or more. The CDR3 region is CAWSLGQGTETQYF. The DNA for the CDR3 is TGTGCCTGGAGTTTGGGACAGGGGACAGAGACCCAGTACTTC. V is TRBV30 and J is TRBJ2-5; 10 bases are shared with TRBD1. The CDR3 is 14 residues long. The germline gives CDR1 GTSNPN, CDR2 SVGIG (reference sequence). J gave up 4 bases and V 2 bases, and 4 bases lay outside the gene matches.

This clonotype was counted only a few times. V usage is TRBV7-9 and J usage is TRBJ2-7; D gene ambiguous. CDR1 is SEHNR and CDR2 is FQNEAQ in the germline V gene (reference sequence). This CDR3 has 13 residues. The ends were cut back, 5 bases at V and 2 bases at J, with 10 bases in the middle. The CDR3: CASSPTVTYEQYF. CDR3 sequence (DNA): TGTGCCAGCAGCCCGACGGTAACCTACGAGCAGTACTTC.

Ten or more counts support this clonotype. The chain links TRBV2 to TRBJ1-2; possible D gene TRBD1, 5 bases. The CDR3 runs 15 residues. The V end lost 1 base, the J end lost 6 bases, and 15 bases lay between the germline ends. Germline V gene sequence: CDR1 SNHLY, CDR2 FYNNEI. CDR3 bases: TGTGCCAGCAGTGAAGGGGGAGGGGTTCAGGATGGCTACACCTTC. Translation gives CASSEGGGVQDGYTF.

This clonotype showed up just a few times. The chain has TRBV15 and TRBJ1-6, with D perhaps matching TRBD1 (6 bases). Trimming took 5 bases from V and 8 from J, leaving 25 bases between them. The CDR3 is 18 residues long. The V gene's germline CDR1 is LNHNV and CDR2 YYDKDF (reference sequence). The CDR3 sequence is CATSEKRGGSSRDSPLHF. The CDR3 DNA reads as TGTGCCACCAGCGAAAAGCGGGGGGGCAGTAGTCGGGATTCACCCCTCCACTTT.

This clonotype came up a few times. The chain combines TRBV7-2 with TRBJ2-7; no clear D. CDR3 length equals 15 residues. V was shortened by 0 bases and J by 0 bases, with 9 bases between the two germline ends. CDR1 and CDR2 (germline): SGHTA, FQGNSA. CDR3: CASSLAASPSYEQYF. CDR3 nucleotide sequence: TGTGCCAGCAGCTTAGCCGCCTCCCCCTCCTACGAGCAGTACTTC. The whole variable domain, filled in from reference TRBV7-2 and TRBJ2-7, reads GAGVSQSPSNKVTEKGKDVELRCDPISGHTALYWYRQSLGQGLEFLIYFQGNSAPDKSGLPSDRFSAERTGGSVSTLTIQRTQQEDSAVYLCASSLAASPSYEQYFGPGTRLTVT.

Notes on this clonotype: This may be a read error: a much more frequent sequence differs by one nucleotide. This chain joins TRBV30 and TRBJ1-1; TRBD1 agrees at 8 bases. V shed 1 base and J 2 bases; nucleotides not matched to a gene: 3. The CDR3 totals 14 residues. The germline V gene encodes CDR1 GTSNPN and CDR2 SVGIG (reference sequence). The CDR3: CAWSATGGNTEAFF. The CDR3 DNA reads as TGTGCCTGGAGTGCAACAGGGGGAAACACTGAAGCTTTCTTT.

This clonotype was observed at least ten times. The CDR3 here is CASGLAAAGETQYF. For the CDR3, the DNA is TGTGCCAGTGGACTAGCGGCAGCGGGAGAGACCCAGTACTTC. The V call is TRBV6-1, the J call TRBJ2-5, with 10 positions matching TRBD2. V lost 9 bases to trimming and J lost 4 bases; unmatched junction nucleotides: 8. The CDR3 has 14 residues. CDR1 is MNHNS, CDR2 SASEGT, per germline.

This clonotype was seen only a few times. This rearrangement joins TRBV25-1 to TRBJ2-2; 12 bases match TRBD2. V lost 7 bases to trimming and J lost 4 bases; unmatched junction nucleotides: 4. The CDR3 has 15 residues. The germline V gene has CDR1 MGHDK and CDR2 SYGVNS. In nucleotides, the CDR3 is TGTGCCAGCATGGGACTAGCGGGTTTCACCGGGGAGCTGTTTTTT. It yields the protein CASMGLAGFTGELFF.

This clonotype appeared many times. The chain joins TRBV2 to TRBJ1-2; the match to TRBD1 covers 8 bases. The V and J ends lost 5 bases and 2 bases, in that order; junction bases with no gene match: 7. CDR3 length: 15 amino acids. Germline V CDR1 and CDR2: SNHLY, FYNNEI. The CDR3 loop is CASSPRTGSNYGYTF. CDR3 coding DNA: TGTGCCAGCAGTCCCCGGACAGGGTCCAACTATGGCTACACCTTC.

This clonotype was detected a few times. One base away lies a much larger clone, so this may be a sequencing read error. This rearrangement joins TRBV6-5 to TRBJ2-7; 9 bases align to TRBD1. Germline CDR1 reads MNHEY; CDR2 reads SVGAGI. The CDR3 sequence is 17 residues long. CDR3 coding DNA: TGTGCCAGCAGTTACCGGGACAGGGTATCTCTCTCCTGCGAGCAGTACTTC. Protein product: CASSYRDRVSLSCEQYF.

This clonotype was counted at least ten times. The rearrangement uses TRBV27 and TRBJ2-7, with TRBD2 matching over 11 bases. CDR1 and CDR2 from the germline V gene are MNHEY and SMNVEV (reference sequence). The CDR3 totals 16 residues. With V trimmed by 5 bases and J by 2 bases, 8 bases remained unmatched. In nucleotides, the CDR3 is TGTGCCAGCAGTACTTCCGGGACTAGCGGCCCCTACGAGCAGTACTTC. It specifies CASSTSGTSGPYEQYF.

Of note for this clonotype: Possible read error: a much larger clone is one base away. This rearrangement joins TRBV12-3 or TRBV12-4 to TRBJ2-7; D not certain. V lost 6 bases, J lost 2 bases, and 8 bases lay in between. The CDR3 runs to 12 residues. As DNA, the CDR3 is TGTGCCAGCAGCCCGAGACCCTACGAGCAGTACTTC. As protein: CASSPRPYEQYF.

This clonotype was found many times. This chain links TRBV12-3 or TRBV12-4 with TRBJ1-4, with 11 bases fitting TRBD1. With 3 bases clipped from V and 7 bases from J, the junction kept 7 bases outside the gene matches. The CDR3 consists of 16 residues. CDR3 coding DNA: TGTGCCAGCAGTTTGACTCCCGGGACAGGGGGTGAAAAACTGTTTTTT. This sequence encodes CASSLTPGTGGEKLFF.

The chain carries TRBV9 and TRBJ2-3; D not resolved. The CDR3 runs 14 residues. The V gene lost 0 bases and the J gene lost 6 bases, with 11 bases spanning the gap. CDR1 and CDR2 (germline): SGDLS, YYNGEE. The chain's CDR3 is CASSVVGLWDTQYF. CDR3 nucleotides: TGTGCCAGCAGCGTAGTTGGGTTATGGGATACGCAGTATTTT.

The genes are TRBV10-2 and TRBJ1-3; 7 bases align to TRBD1. Per germline, CDR1 WSHSY and CDR2 SAAADI. J was trimmed by 4 bases and V by 6 bases; bases with no gene match: 9. The CDR3 covers 15 residues. The CDR3 sequence is CASRTLTGLGNTIYF. The DNA of the CDR3 is TGCGCCAGCAGGACTTTGACAGGGCTCGGAAACACCATATATTTT.

This clonotype has only a few counts. The chain couples TRBV7-9 to TRBJ2-4, with D maybe TRBD1 (6 bases). Per germline, CDR1 SEHNR and CDR2 FQNEAQ (reference sequence). Trimming removed 5 bases at V and 8 bases at J, with 10 bases between. This CDR3 spans 12 amino acids. The CDR3 DNA reads as TGTGCCAGCAGCCTGAACAGGGACATTCAGTACTTC. Residues: CASSLNRDIQYF.

This clonotype appeared many times. This chain connects TRBV11-2 to TRBJ2-1; 14 bases align to TRBD2. The germline CDR1 and CDR2 sequences are SGHAT and FQNNGV. The J segment lost 4 bases and the V segment lost 5 bases, leaving 16 bases of the junction unmatched. This CDR3 region has 20 residues. CDR3 loop: CASSRRGTRTSGRSYNEQFF. The CDR3 nucleotides read TGTGCCAGCAGCCGCAGGGGGACAAGGACTAGCGGGAGGTCGTACAATGAGCAGTTCTTC. Full variable domain (outside the CDR3, taken from reference TRBV11-2 and TRBJ2-1): EAGVAQSPRYKIIEKRQSVAFWCNPISGHATLYWYQQILGQGPKLLIQFQNNGVVDDSQLPKDRFSAERLKGVDSTLKIQPAKLEDSAVYLCASSRRGTRTSGRSYNEQFFGPGTRLTVL.

CDR3 sequence: CASSPEQGAITGELFF. Here the CDR3 DNA reads TGTGCCAGCAGCCCCGAACAGGGGGCGATCACCGGGGAGCTGTTTTTT. The chain joins TRBV11-1 to TRBJ2-2, with 9 bases aligning to TRBD1. Germline lookup yields CDR1 SGHAT and CDR2 FQDESV (reference sequence). This CDR3 is 16 amino acids long. The V and J ends lost 5 bases and 4 bases, in that order; junction bases with no gene match: 8.

This clonotype occurred many times. The rearrangement joins TRBV4-1 to TRBJ2-3; D perhaps matches TRBD2 (5 bases). The CDR3 has 15 residues. Trimming took 1 base from V and 5 from J, leaving 13 bases between them. Germline V gene sequence: CDR1 MGHRA, CDR2 YSYEKL. CDR3 sequence: CASSQAPGREDTQYF. The CDR3 DNA sequence: TGCGCCAGCAGCCAAGCCCCTGGACGGGAAGATACGCAGTATTTT.

This clonotype appeared a few times. V gene TRBV20-1 combines with J gene TRBJ1-6; 7 bases match TRBD1. The V gene's germline CDR1 is DFQATT and CDR2 SNEGSKA (reference sequence). The CDR3 contains 13 residues. Unmatched junction bases numbered 6, after V lost 7 bases and J lost 6 bases. CDR3 loop: CSEGGTANSPLHF. The CDR3, as DNA: TGCAGTGAGGGAGGGACAGCTAATTCACCCCTCCACTTT.

This clonotype was seen ten or more times. This chain connects TRBV19 to TRBJ2-5, with 10 bases identical to TRBD1. V was clipped by 10 bases and J by 1 base; unmatched bases: 12. The CDR3 runs 16 residues. Germline lookup yields CDR1 LNHDA and CDR2 SQIVND (reference sequence). CDR3 in DNA: TGTGCCACAGCCCTACGTTGGACAGGGGGCCAAGAGACCCAGTACTTC. Its protein product is CATALRWTGGQETQYF.

This clonotype was seen many times. This sequence joins TRBV7-9 and TRBJ2-2; 11 bases match TRBD2. The ends lost 4 bases at V and 3 bases at J; junction bases unmatched: 7. Per germline, CDR1 SEHNR and CDR2 FQNEAQ (reference sequence). The length of the CDR3 is 17 residues. The CDR3 nucleotides are TGTGCCAGCAGCTCCGACTTAGCGGGAGGGGACACCGGGGAGCTGTTTTTT. Translating it yields CASSSDLAGGDTGELFF.

At least ten counts were recorded for this clonotype. The rearrangement joins TRBV3-1 to TRBJ2-5; 11 positions match TRBD2. This CDR3 is built from 17 residues. With 2 bases clipped from V and 5 bases from J, the junction kept 10 bases outside the gene matches. The germline CDR1 and CDR2 sequences are LGHDT and YNNKEL (reference sequence). The CDR3 loop reads CASSQRPDSSGRETQYF. As DNA, the CDR3 is TGTGCCAGCAGCCAACGCCCGGACTCTAGCGGGAGGGAGACCCAGTACTTC.

A note on this clonotype: A read error is possible here, since a much larger clone lies one base away. The chain carries TRBV3-1 and TRBJ1-2; TRBD1 is a possible D gene (5 bases). Germline-derived CDR1 and CDR2 are LGHDT and YNNKEL (reference sequence). The CDR3 contains 12 residues. CDR3 sequence: CAGSHGGNGYTF. The CDR3 DNA is TGTGCCGGCAGCCATGGGGGGAATGGCTACACCTTC.

This clonotype was seen at least ten times. This chain links TRBV5-6 with TRBJ2-3, with 11 positions matching TRBD2. The CDR3 is made up of 17 amino acids. Germline CDR1 and CDR2: SGHDT and YYEEEE. V gave up 3 bases and J gave up 4 bases; unmatched junction bases: 10. CDR3: CASSSRSTSGSPDTQYF. CDR3 DNA sequence: TGTGCCAGCAGCTCCCGGTCCACTAGCGGGAGCCCAGATACGCAGTATTTT.

Many counts were recorded for this clonotype. V and J are TRBV25-1 and TRBJ2-2; D remains ambiguous. V lost 4 bases and J lost 6, with 3 bases in between. The CDR3 consists of 11 residues. In germline, CDR1 is MGHDK, CDR2 SYGVNS. The CDR3 loop is CASSGSGELFF. The CDR3, as DNA: TGTGCCAGCAGTGGTTCCGGGGAGCTGTTTTTT.